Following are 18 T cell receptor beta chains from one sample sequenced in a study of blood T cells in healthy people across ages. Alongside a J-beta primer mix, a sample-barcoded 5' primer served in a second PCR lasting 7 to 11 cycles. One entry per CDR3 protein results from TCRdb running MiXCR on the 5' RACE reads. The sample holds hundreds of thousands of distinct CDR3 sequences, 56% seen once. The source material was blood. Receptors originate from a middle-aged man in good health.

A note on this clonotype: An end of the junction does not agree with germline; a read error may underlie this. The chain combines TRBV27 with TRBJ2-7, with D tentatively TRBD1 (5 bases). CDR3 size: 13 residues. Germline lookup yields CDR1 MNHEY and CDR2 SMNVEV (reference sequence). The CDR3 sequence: CAGRDQVTYEQYF. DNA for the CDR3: TGTGCCGGCAGGGATCAGGTTACCTACGAGCAGTACTTC.

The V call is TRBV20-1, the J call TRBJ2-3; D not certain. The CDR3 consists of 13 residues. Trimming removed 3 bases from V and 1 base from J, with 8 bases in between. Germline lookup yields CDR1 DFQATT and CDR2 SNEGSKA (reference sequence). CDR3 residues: CSARADRTDTQYF. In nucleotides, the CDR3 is TGCAGTGCTAGGGCGGACCGCACAGATACGCAGTATTTT.

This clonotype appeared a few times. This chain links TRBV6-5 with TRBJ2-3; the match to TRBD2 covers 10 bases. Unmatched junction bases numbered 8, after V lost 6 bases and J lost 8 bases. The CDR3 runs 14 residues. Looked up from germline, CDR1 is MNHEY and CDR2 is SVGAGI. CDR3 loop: CASSLAGERATQYF. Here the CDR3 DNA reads TGTGCCAGCAGCCTAGCGGGAGAGAGGGCTACGCAGTATTTT.

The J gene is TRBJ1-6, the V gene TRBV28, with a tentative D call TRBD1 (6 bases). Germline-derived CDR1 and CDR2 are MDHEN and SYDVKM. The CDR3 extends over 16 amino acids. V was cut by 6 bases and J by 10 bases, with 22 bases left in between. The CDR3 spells CASRNQGGGLGSPLHF. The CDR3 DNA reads TGTGCCAGCAGGAATCAAGGTGGGGGGCTGGGATCACCCCTCCACTTT.

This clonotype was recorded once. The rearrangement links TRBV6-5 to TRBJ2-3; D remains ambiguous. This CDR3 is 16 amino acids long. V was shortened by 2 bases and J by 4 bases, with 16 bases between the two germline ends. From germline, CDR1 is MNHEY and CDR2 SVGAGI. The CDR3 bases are TGTGCCAGCAGTTACCGTGGGCAGATGGGCGCAGATACGCAGTATTTT. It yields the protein CASSYRGQMGADTQYF.

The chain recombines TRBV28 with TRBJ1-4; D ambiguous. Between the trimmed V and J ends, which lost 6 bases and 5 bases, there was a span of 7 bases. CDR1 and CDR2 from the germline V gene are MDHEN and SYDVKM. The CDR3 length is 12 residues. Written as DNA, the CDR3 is TGTGCCAGCAGCGGTTTAAATGAAAAACTGTTTTTT. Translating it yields CASSGLNEKLFF.

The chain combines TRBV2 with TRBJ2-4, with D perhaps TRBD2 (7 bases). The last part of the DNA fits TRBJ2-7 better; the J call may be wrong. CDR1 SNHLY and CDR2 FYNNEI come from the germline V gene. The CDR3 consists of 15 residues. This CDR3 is CASSEFSAGASEQYF. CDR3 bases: TGTGCCAGCAGTGAATTTTCGGCGGGGGCCAGCGAGCAGTACTTC.

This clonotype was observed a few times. CDR3: CASSLERAGHGIQYF. The CDR3 DNA reads TGTGCCAGCAGCTTAGAACGGGCAGGGCACGGCATTCAGTACTTC. The J gene is TRBJ2-4, the V gene TRBV11-1, with D possibly TRBD1 on 5 matching bases. CDR3 size: 15 residues. CDR1 is SGHAT and CDR2 is FQDESV in the germline V gene (reference sequence). V dropped 1 base and J dropped 9 bases, with 16 bases sitting between them.

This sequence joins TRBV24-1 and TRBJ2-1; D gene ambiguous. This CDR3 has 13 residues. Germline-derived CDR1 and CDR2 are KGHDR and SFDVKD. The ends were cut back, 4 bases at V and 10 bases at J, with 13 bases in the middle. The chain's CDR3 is CATSESRMREQFF. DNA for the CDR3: TGTGCCACCAGTGAGTCCCGGATGAGAGAGCAGTTCTTC.

CDR3 sequence reads: CASSTGLISGANVLTF. CDR3 DNA sequence: TGCGCCAGCAGCACCGGACTGATCTCTGGGGCCAACGTCCTGACTTTC. The chain carries TRBV5-1 and TRBJ2-6, with D possibly being TRBD2 (5 bases). Germline assignment: CDR1 SGHRS and CDR2 YFSETQ. The CDR3 runs to 16 residues. The V gene lost 4 bases and the J gene lost 0 bases, with 11 bases spanning the gap.

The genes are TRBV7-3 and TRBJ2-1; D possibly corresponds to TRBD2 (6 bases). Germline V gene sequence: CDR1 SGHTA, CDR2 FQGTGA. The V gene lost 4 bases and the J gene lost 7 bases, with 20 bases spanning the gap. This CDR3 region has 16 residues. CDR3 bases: TGTGCCAGCAGCTCGGGCGGGGACGGCGGTGTTAATGAGCAGTTCTTC. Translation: CASSSGGDGGVNEQFF.

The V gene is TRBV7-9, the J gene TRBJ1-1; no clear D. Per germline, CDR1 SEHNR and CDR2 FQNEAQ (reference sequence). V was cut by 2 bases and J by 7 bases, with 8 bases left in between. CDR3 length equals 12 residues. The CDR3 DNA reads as TGTGCCAGCAGCTTAACTGGTCATGAAGCTTTCTTT. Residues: CASSLTGHEAFF.

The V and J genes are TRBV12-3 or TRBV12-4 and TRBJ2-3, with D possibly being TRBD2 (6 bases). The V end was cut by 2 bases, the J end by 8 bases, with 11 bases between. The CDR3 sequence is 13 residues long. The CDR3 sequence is CASSLSGASTQYF. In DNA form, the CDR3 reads TGTGCCAGCAGTTTATCGGGAGCAAGTACGCAGTATTTT.

In DNA form, the CDR3 reads TGCGCCAGCAGCTTGGAGGGTAATTCAGAGACCCAGTACTTC. Amino acids: CASSLEGNSETQYF. The J gene is TRBJ2-5, the V gene TRBV5-1; D gene unclear. This CDR3 contains 14 residues. Trimming left V 0 bases short and J 4 bases short, with 10 bases between. Per germline, CDR1 SGHRS and CDR2 YFSETQ. The full variable domain, with the rest looked up from reference TRBV5-1 and TRBJ2-5, is KAGVTQTPRYLIKTRGQQVTLSCSPISGHRSVSWYQQTPGQGLQFLFEYFSETQRNKGNFPGRFSGRQFSNSRSEMNVSTLELGDSALYLCASSLEGNSETQYFGPGTRLLVL.

The CDR3 coding sequence is TGCAGCGTTTTCTCTCGGGGGAGAGGCGGTACGCAGTATTTT. As protein: CSVFSRGRGGTQYF. J is TRBJ2-3 and V is TRBV29-1; D is perhaps TRBD2 (6 bases). CDR3 length: 14 amino acids. CDR1 is SQVTM and CDR2 is ANQGSEA in the germline V gene. Trimming removed 5 bases from V and 8 bases from J, with 20 bases in between.

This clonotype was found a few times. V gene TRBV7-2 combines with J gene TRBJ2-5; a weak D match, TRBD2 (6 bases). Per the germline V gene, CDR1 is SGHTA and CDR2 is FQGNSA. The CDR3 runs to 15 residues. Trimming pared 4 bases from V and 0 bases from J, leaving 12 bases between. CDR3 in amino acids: CASSSRGTYQETQYF. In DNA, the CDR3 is TGTGCCAGCAGCTCTCGCGGGACGTACCAAGAGACCCAGTACTTC.

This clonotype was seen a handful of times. The CDR3 spells CASSFLGQRYTEAFF. The CDR3 DNA reads as TGTGCCAGCAGTTTTCTTGGACAGAGGTACACTGAAGCTTTCTTT. The chain links TRBV27 to TRBJ1-1; D might be TRBD1 (6 bases). The germline V gene encodes CDR1 MNHEY and CDR2 SMNVEV (reference sequence). Trimming removed 3 bases from V and 3 bases from J, with 14 bases in between. The CDR3 contains 15 residues.

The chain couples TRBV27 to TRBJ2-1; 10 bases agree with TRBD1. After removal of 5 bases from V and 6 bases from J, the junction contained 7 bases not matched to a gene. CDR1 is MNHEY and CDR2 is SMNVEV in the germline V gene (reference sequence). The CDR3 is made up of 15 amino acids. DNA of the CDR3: TGTGCCAGCAGTAGAGTCGGGACAGGGGCCAATGAGCAGTTCTTC. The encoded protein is CASSRVGTGANEQFF.